The present entry profiles one TCR beta chain with its context. Antigen: not known. Compared with germline, one end of the junction differs, possibly owing to a read error. CDR1 is DFQATT and CDR2 is SNEGSKA in the germline V gene (reference sequence). The CDR3 has 14 residues. The sample is drawn from a study of T cells after yellow fever vaccination. For the study at large: In the case of low-cell-number fractions, SMART-Seq v4 Ultra Low Input was used for preparation. Study results and caveats: A large majority of primary-vaccination clones showed up again after the booster (approximately 95% CD4, 85% to 90% CD8). Some clonotypes, a small share, were shared between CD4 and CD8 compartments.

They built TCR cDNA with 5'RACE template switching, a step that put in a universal primer site and UMIs. TCRdb used MiXCR to reprocess the 5' RACE reads, holding one entry per CDR3 protein. This sample has 600,000 to 750,000 distinct CDR3 sequences, with approximately 13% found just once. The sequence derives from a man aged 25-45 years who received the YFV17D yellow fever vaccine. The rearrangement joins TRBV20-1 to TRBJ2-7; 10 nucleotides agree with TRBD2. Sequences were derived from PBMCs, sampled on the day of the yellow fever booster vaccination. CDR3 sequence reads: CCASGLASSYEQYF. The CDR3 region has the DNA TGCTGTGCGTCGGGACTAGCGAGCTCCTACGAGCAGTACTTC.